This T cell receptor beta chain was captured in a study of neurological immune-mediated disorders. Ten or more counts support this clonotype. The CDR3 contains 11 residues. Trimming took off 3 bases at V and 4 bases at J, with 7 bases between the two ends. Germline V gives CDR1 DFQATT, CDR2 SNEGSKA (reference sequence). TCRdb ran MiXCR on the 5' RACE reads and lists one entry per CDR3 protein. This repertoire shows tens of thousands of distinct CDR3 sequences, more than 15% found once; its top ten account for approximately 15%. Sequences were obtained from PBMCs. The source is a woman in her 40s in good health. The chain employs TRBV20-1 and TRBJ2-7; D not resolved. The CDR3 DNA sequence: TGCAGTGCTAGTAGAGTATACGAGCAGTACTTC. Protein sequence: CSASRVYEQYF.